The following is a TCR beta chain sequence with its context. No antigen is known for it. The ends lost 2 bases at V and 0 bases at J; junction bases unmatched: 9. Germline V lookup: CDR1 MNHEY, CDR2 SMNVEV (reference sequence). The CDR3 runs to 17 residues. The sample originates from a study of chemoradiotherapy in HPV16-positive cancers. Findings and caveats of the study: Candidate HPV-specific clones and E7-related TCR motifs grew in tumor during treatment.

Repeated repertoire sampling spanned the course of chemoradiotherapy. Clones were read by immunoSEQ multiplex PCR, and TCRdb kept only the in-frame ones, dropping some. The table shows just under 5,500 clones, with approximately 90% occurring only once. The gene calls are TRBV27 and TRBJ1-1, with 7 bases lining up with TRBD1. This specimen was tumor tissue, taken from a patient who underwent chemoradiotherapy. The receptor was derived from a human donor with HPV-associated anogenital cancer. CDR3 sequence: CASSLSRQGGLNTEAFF. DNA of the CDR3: TGTGCCAGCAGTTTAAGTAGGCAGGGGGGGTTGAACACTGAAGCTTTCTTT.